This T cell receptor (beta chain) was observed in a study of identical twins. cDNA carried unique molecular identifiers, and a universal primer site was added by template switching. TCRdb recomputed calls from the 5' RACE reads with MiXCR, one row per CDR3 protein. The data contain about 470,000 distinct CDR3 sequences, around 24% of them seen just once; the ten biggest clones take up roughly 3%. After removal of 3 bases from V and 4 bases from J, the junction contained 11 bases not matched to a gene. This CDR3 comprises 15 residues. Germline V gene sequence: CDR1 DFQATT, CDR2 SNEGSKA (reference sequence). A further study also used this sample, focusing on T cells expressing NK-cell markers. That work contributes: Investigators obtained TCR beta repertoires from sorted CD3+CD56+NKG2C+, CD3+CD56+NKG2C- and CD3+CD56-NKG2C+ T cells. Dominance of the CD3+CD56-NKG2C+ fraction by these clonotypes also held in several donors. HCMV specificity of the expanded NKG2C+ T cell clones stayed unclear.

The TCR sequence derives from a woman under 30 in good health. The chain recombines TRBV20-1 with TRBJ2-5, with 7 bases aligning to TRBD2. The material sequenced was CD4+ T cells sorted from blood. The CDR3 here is CSARAPGGGRETQYF. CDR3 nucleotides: TGCAGTGCTAGGGCGCCTGGGGGGGGAAGAGAGACCCAGTACTTC.